This T cell receptor (beta chain) was identified in a study of CD8+ T cells in alopecia areata. Study results and limitations: Tofacitinib significantly brought down scalp clonality and expanded CD8+ clones among top 100.

CDR3 size: 15 residues. Germline V gene lookup returns CDR1 SGHNT and CDR2 YYREEE (reference sequence). The junction had 5 bases not matched to a gene; V was cut back by 0 bases and J by 7 bases. As to this clone: Its antigen remains unknown.

Treatment described: oral pan-JAK inhibitor, 5-10 mg twice daily. cDNA reverse transcribed from extracted RNA served as the sequencing template. This table comes from immunoSEQ multiplex PCR, and its TCRdb copy is limited to in-frame clones, with some not included. The table records 190,000 or so clones, approximately 56% of them present only once. This sequence originates from a human donor with alopecia areata. The sequencing here drew on CD4+ T cells sorted from blood, taken at week 4, from a patient treated with tofacitinib. The chain links TRBV5-4 to TRBJ2-2; 8 nucleotides align to TRBD2. The CDR3 loop reads CASSLAGGQNGELFF. CDR3 sequence (DNA): TGTGCCAGCAGCTTGGCGGGGGGGCAAAACGGGGAGCTGTTTTTT.